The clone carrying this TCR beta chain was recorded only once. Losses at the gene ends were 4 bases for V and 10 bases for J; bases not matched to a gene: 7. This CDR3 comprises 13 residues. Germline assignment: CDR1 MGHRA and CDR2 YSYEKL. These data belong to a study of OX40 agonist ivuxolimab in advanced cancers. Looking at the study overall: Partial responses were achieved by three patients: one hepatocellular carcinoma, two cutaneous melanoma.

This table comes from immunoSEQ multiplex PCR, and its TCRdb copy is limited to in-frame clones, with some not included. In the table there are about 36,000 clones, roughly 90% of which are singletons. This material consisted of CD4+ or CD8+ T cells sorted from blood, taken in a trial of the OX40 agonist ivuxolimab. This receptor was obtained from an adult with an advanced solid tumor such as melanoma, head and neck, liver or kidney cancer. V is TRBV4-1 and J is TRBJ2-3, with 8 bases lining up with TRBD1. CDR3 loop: CASSRQGPPPQYF. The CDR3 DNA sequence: TGCGCCAGCAGCCGACAGGGGCCCCCCCCGCAGTATTTT.